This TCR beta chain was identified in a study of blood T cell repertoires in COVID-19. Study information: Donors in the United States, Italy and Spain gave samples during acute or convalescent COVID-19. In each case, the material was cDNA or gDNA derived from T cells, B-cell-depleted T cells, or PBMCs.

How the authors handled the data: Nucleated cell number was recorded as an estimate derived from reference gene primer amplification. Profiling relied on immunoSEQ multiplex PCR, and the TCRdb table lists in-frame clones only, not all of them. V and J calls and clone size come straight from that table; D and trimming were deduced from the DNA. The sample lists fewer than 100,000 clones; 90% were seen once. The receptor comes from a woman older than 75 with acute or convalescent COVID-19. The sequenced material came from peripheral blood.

The CDR3 bases are TGTGCCAGTAGATCCGGGACAGCCAGCTCTGGGGCCAACGTCCTGACTTTC. Its protein product is CASRSGTASSGANVLTF. V and J are TRBV19 and TRBJ2-6; 7 bases align to TRBD1. Germline V gene sequence: CDR1 LNHDA, CDR2 SQIVND (reference sequence). This CDR3 has 17 amino acids. With V trimmed by 6 bases and J by 0 bases, 8 bases remained unmatched.